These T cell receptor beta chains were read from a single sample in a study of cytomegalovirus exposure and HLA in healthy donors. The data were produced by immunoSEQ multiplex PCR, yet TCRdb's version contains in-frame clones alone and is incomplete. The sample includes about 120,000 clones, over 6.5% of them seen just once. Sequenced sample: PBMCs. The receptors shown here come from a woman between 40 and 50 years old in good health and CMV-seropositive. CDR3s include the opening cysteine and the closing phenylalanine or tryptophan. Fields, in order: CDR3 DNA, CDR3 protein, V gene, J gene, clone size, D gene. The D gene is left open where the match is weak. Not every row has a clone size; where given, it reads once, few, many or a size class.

cdr3_nt: TGTGCCAGCTCACCCTCTTCGGGACAGGGCGATGGAGAGACCCAGTACTTC; cdr3_aa: CASSPSSGQGDGETQYF; v_call: TRBV18; j_call: TRBJ2-5; clone_size: -; d_call: TRBD1
cdr3_nt: TGCGCCAGCAGCGGACACAGGGGGAGAACTGAAGCTTTCTTT; cdr3_aa: CASSGHRGRTEAFF; v_call: TRBV5-1; j_call: TRBJ1-1; clone_size: few; d_call: TRBD1
cdr3_nt: TGTGCCAGCAGTGAAGCGCGGAATTCTCACACCTTC; cdr3_aa: CASSEARNSHTF; v_call: TRBV6-1; j_call: TRBJ1-2; clone_size: few; d_call: -
cdr3_nt: TGTGCCAGCAGTTTGAGGGGATACAGGGGCAGTAACTATGGCTACACCTTC; cdr3_aa: CASSLRGYRGSNYGYTF; v_call: TRBV27; j_call: TRBJ1-2; clone_size: few; d_call: TRBD1
cdr3_nt: TGTGCCTGGAGCTCCCCCCATGAGCAGTTCTTC; cdr3_aa: CAWSSPHEQFF; v_call: TRBV30; j_call: TRBJ2-1; clone_size: -; d_call: -
cdr3_nt: TGTGCCAGTAATGACAGGGCCGAATCCTACGAGCAGTACTTC; cdr3_aa: CASNDRAESYEQYF; v_call: TRBV19; j_call: TRBJ2-7; clone_size: -; d_call: TRBD1
cdr3_nt: TGTGCCAGCTCACCGGGCTCCTCCTCGAACACTGAAGCTTTCTTT; cdr3_aa: CASSPGSSSNTEAFF; v_call: TRBV18; j_call: TRBJ1-1; clone_size: -; d_call: -
cdr3_nt: TGTGCCAGCAGTGGGGACTTAGGGAGCACTGAAGCTTTCTTT; cdr3_aa: CASSGDLGSTEAFF; v_call: TRBV6-1; j_call: TRBJ1-1; clone_size: once; d_call: -
cdr3_nt: TGTGCCAGCAGAAAATCTAGCGGGGGCCCCTACGAGCAGTACTTC; cdr3_aa: CASRKSSGGPYEQYF; v_call: TRBV7-9; j_call: TRBJ2-7; clone_size: -; d_call: TRBD2
cdr3_nt: TGTGCTAGTGGTTTGGGGGACAGGGGGAATGAGCAGTTCTTC; cdr3_aa: CASGLGDRGNEQFF; v_call: TRBV12-5; j_call: TRBJ2-1; clone_size: -; d_call: TRBD1
cdr3_nt: TGTGCCAGCAGTCCGGGACTAGCGGGGGGCCGGGATACGCAGTATTTT; cdr3_aa: CASSPGLAGGRDTQYF; v_call: TRBV27; j_call: TRBJ2-3; clone_size: few; d_call: TRBD2
cdr3_nt: TGTGCCAGCAGCCCTTCGGGGGGGAACACTGAAGCTTTCTTT; cdr3_aa: CASSPSGGNTEAFF; v_call: TRBV9; j_call: TRBJ1-1; clone_size: few; d_call: -
cdr3_nt: TGTGCCAGCAGCTTGACCGGACAGGGAAAAACTGAAGCTTTCTTT; cdr3_aa: CASSLTGQGKTEAFF; v_call: TRBV5-4; j_call: TRBJ1-1; clone_size: -; d_call: TRBD1
cdr3_nt: TGTGCCAGCCTGGCCGACAGGGGAAGGAATCAGCCCCAGCATTTT; cdr3_aa: CASLADRGRNQPQHF; v_call: TRBV2; j_call: TRBJ1-5; clone_size: -; d_call: TRBD1
cdr3_nt: TGTGCCAGTAACGTCAACAGGGAGACGGAGACCCAGTACTTC; cdr3_aa: CASNVNRETETQYF; v_call: TRBV19; j_call: TRBJ2-5; clone_size: -; d_call: -
cdr3_nt: TGTGCCAGCTCTTTACTGGGACTTCCCACAGATACGCAGTATTTT; cdr3_aa: CASSLLGLPTDTQYF; v_call: TRBV18; j_call: TRBJ2-3; clone_size: few; d_call: -
cdr3_nt: TGTGCCAGCGTTGTGAACAGGGCTCTCTATGGCTACACCTTC; cdr3_aa: CASVVNRALYGYTF; v_call: TRBV2; j_call: TRBJ1-2; clone_size: few; d_call: -
cdr3_nt: TGTGCCAGCAGCCTCAGGGGCTATGACACTGAAGCTTTCTTT; cdr3_aa: CASSLRGYDTEAFF; v_call: TRBV5-5; j_call: TRBJ1-1; clone_size: -; d_call: -
cdr3_nt: TGTGCCAGCAGCGGACGACAGGGAACGTCCTACGAGCAGTACTTC; cdr3_aa: CASSGRQGTSYEQYF; v_call: TRBV9; j_call: TRBJ2-7; clone_size: few; d_call: TRBD1
cdr3_nt: TGTGCCAGCAGCCAAGGGGGCGTTTTGGAGTTGTTCTTC; cdr3_aa: CASSQGGVLELFF; v_call: TRBV7-2; j_call: TRBJ2-1; clone_size: -; d_call: TRBD1
cdr3_nt: TGCGCCAGCAGCCAGCCGGGTCAGCCCCAGCATTTT; cdr3_aa: CASSQPGQPQHF; v_call: TRBV4-1; j_call: TRBJ1-5; clone_size: -; d_call: -
cdr3_nt: TGTGCCTCTCGGACCGGGGGGAATCAGCCCCAGCATTTT; cdr3_aa: CASRTGGNQPQHF; v_call: TRBV28; j_call: TRBJ1-5; clone_size: few; d_call: -
cdr3_nt: TGTGCCAGCAACCGGGACAGATCCTTTCATGGCTACACCTTC; cdr3_aa: CASNRDRSFHGYTF; v_call: TRBV6-1; j_call: TRBJ1-2; clone_size: -; d_call: TRBD1
cdr3_nt: TGTGCCAGCAGTGAAGCGGCTAGCGGGGGCTACGAGCAGTACTTC; cdr3_aa: CASSEAASGGYEQYF; v_call: TRBV6-4; j_call: TRBJ2-7; clone_size: -; d_call: TRBD2
cdr3_nt: TGTGCCAGCAGCCGGGGACTGCTGAACACTGAAGCTTTCTTT; cdr3_aa: CASSRGLLNTEAFF; v_call: TRBV7-6; j_call: TRBJ1-1; clone_size: -; d_call: -
cdr3_nt: TGTGCCAGCAGCTTAGGGATCGGGGGGCGAGGCACTGAAGCTTTCTTT; cdr3_aa: CASSLGIGGRGTEAFF; v_call: TRBV7-8; j_call: TRBJ1-1; clone_size: -; d_call: -
cdr3_nt: TGTGCCAGCAGCGCGGGAAGGGGTGAAAAACTGTTTTTT; cdr3_aa: CASSAGRGEKLFF; v_call: TRBV7-9; j_call: TRBJ1-4; clone_size: few; d_call: -
cdr3_nt: TGTGCCAGTAGTTACCAGGGGGCGAGGGATGGCTACACCTTC; cdr3_aa: CASSYQGARDGYTF; v_call: TRBV6-6; j_call: TRBJ1-2; clone_size: few; d_call: TRBD1
cdr3_nt: TGTGCCAGCAGCCCGACGACCGGGAAACCCTACGAGCAGTACTTC; cdr3_aa: CASSPTTGKPYEQYF; v_call: TRBV2; j_call: TRBJ2-7; clone_size: few; d_call: -
cdr3_nt: TGCAGTGCAACTGTGGAGACCCAGTACTTC; cdr3_aa: CSATVETQYF; v_call: TRBV20-1; j_call: TRBJ2-5; clone_size: few; d_call: -
cdr3_nt: TGTGCCAGCAGTGGGAACAGGGGGGTAGGTGAAAAACTGTTTTTT; cdr3_aa: CASSGNRGVGEKLFF; v_call: TRBV2; j_call: TRBJ1-4; clone_size: few; d_call: TRBD1
cdr3_nt: TGTGCCAGCTCAACCGCCCGGCCCAGGGTGGATCAGCCCCAGCATTTT; cdr3_aa: CASSTARPRVDQPQHF; v_call: TRBV18; j_call: TRBJ1-5; clone_size: few; d_call: -
cdr3_nt: TGTGCCAGCAGTCTCAGGGGAACTGAAGCTTTCTTT; cdr3_aa: CASSLRGTEAFF; v_call: TRBV6-5; j_call: TRBJ1-1; clone_size: -; d_call: -
cdr3_nt: TGTGCCAGCTCACCACCTGGTAGAATCTATGGCTACACCTTC; cdr3_aa: CASSPPGRIYGYTF; v_call: TRBV18; j_call: TRBJ1-2; clone_size: -; d_call: -
cdr3_nt: TGTGCCAGCAGCTTAGGGCAGGCTAACTATGGCTACACCTTC; cdr3_aa: CASSLGQANYGYTF; v_call: TRBV7-9; j_call: TRBJ1-2; clone_size: few; d_call: -
cdr3_nt: TGTGCCAGCAGTGAGACAGGGAGCCGTGAAAAACTGTTTTTT; cdr3_aa: CASSETGSREKLFF; v_call: TRBV6-1; j_call: TRBJ1-4; clone_size: few; d_call: TRBD1
cdr3_nt: TGTGCCAGCAGTTTATTCTCCCCCCTAGCAGGATCCTACGAGCAGTACTTC; cdr3_aa: CASSLFSPLAGSYEQYF; v_call: TRBV27; j_call: TRBJ2-7; clone_size: -; d_call: -
cdr3_nt: TGTGCCAGCAGTGTTGAAGGACAGGGAATACGTGAGCAGTTCTTC; cdr3_aa: CASSVEGQGIREQFF; v_call: TRBV6-1; j_call: TRBJ2-1; clone_size: -; d_call: TRBD1
cdr3_nt: TGTGCCAGCAGCTTAGGCACGGGGGGCCCCTACAATGAGCAGTTCTTC; cdr3_aa: CASSLGTGGPYNEQFF; v_call: TRBV11-3; j_call: TRBJ2-1; clone_size: -; d_call: -
cdr3_nt: TGTGCCAGCAGCTCGAGGGCAGGACGATCTAACTATGGCTACACCTTC; cdr3_aa: CASSSRAGRSNYGYTF; v_call: TRBV9; j_call: TRBJ1-2; clone_size: few; d_call: -
cdr3_nt: TGTGCCAGCAGTTACTCGTTGGGACCCCGGGGGTATGGCTACACCTTC; cdr3_aa: CASSYSLGPRGYGYTF; v_call: TRBV6-6; j_call: TRBJ1-2; clone_size: -; d_call: -
cdr3_nt: TGTGCCAGCTCACCTCAGCGGGAGCTGCACAATGAGCAGTTCTTC; cdr3_aa: CASSPQRELHNEQFF; v_call: TRBV18; j_call: TRBJ2-1; clone_size: few; d_call: TRBD2
cdr3_nt: TGTGCCAGCAGCCCGACTACAGGGAAGCGCTACGAGCAGTACTTC; cdr3_aa: CASSPTTGKRYEQYF; v_call: TRBV7-8; j_call: TRBJ2-7; clone_size: few; d_call: -
cdr3_nt: TGTGCCAGCAGCACTACCTCCGGGACAGGGCGGGACATTCAGTACTTC; cdr3_aa: CASSTTSGTGRDIQYF; v_call: TRBV27; j_call: TRBJ2-4; clone_size: -; d_call: TRBD1
cdr3_nt: TGCGCCAGCAGCCAAGGTGGGGTAGCGGGGGGGCAAGAGACCCAGTACTTC; cdr3_aa: CASSQGGVAGGQETQYF; v_call: TRBV4-1; j_call: TRBJ2-5; clone_size: few; d_call: TRBD2
cdr3_nt: TGCGCCAGCAGCTTACAGGGTGGGTTGGGGACTGAAGCTTTCTTT; cdr3_aa: CASSLQGGLGTEAFF; v_call: TRBV5-1; j_call: TRBJ1-1; clone_size: -; d_call: -
cdr3_nt: TGCGCCAGCAGCCAAGAGTCCCCAGGGATGGATACGCAGTATTTT; cdr3_aa: CASSQESPGMDTQYF; v_call: TRBV4-1; j_call: TRBJ2-3; clone_size: -; d_call: -